These 22 T cell receptor beta chains share one sample of origin, sequenced in a study of tumor-infiltrating lymphocytes in primary liver carcinoma (dated by TCRdb to 2015 to 2018). RNA from unsorted whole blood was extracted with TRIzol reagent, and germline DNA was obtained with the DNeasy Blood & Tissue kit. For sequencing, an Illumina HiSeq 2500 was employed. A constant-region primer and ProtoScript II reverse transcriptase were used to reverse-transcribe TCRbeta-specific cDNA from approximately 500 ng total RNA. Construction of the TCRbeta libraries relied on three nested rounds of multiplex PCR, following a slightly modified ARM-PCR procedure. Each of the first two PCR rounds ran for around 10 cycles using multiplex TRBV1-TRBV30 forward primers together with a Cbeta reverse primer. In-frame beta chains were kept once TCRdb had trimmed the public reads at Q25 with fastp and called clones with MiXCR. Rows matching on CDR3 protein sequence are summarized as one entry with the most common DNA and genes. Here the sample has about 200,000 distinct CDR3 sequences; less than 75% occur a single time. Roughly 7% of the sample is taken by the ten largest.

The sample consisted of peripheral blood. These receptors came from a woman aged 60-70 years with primary liver carcinoma and hepatitis B virus infection.

This clonotype came up many times. The gene calls are TRBV5-1 and TRBJ2-1, with TRBD2 identical over 8 bases. Germline V gives CDR1 SGHRS, CDR2 YFSETQ. V shed 2 bases and J 0 bases; nucleotides not matched to a gene: 4. The CDR3 covers 16 residues. The CDR3 reads CASSFTSGVSYNEQFF. CDR3 nucleotide sequence: TGCGCCAGCAGCTTCACTAGCGGAGTCTCCTACAATGAGCAGTTCTTC.

About this clonotype itself: At one end, the junction sequence differs from germline, possibly due to a read error. This chain links TRBV29-1 with TRBJ1-2; D not certain. Germline assignment: CDR1 SQVTM and CDR2 ANQGSEA. CDR3 length: 10 residues. CDR3 nucleotide sequence: TGCAGTGTCGCCGACTATGGCTACATCTTC. Translating it yields CSVADYGYIF.

There are many counts of this clonotype. This chain uses TRBV29-1 with TRBJ1-4; 7 bases line up with TRBD1. The V gene's germline CDR1 is SQVTM and CDR2 ANQGSEA. The CDR3 loop spans 13 amino acids. V shed 4 bases and J 4 bases; nucleotides not matched to a gene: 3. The CDR3 reads CSVGNRGNEKLFF. The CDR3 DNA reads as TGCAGCGTTGGGAACAGGGGTAATGAAAAACTGTTTTTT.

As for this clonotype: Possible read error: a much larger clone is one base away. CDR3 sequence reads: CVSSQERANYGYTF. CDR3 nucleotide sequence: TGTGTCAGCAGCCAAGAGAGAGCTAACTATGGCTACACCTTC. The rearrangement links TRBV4-2 to TRBJ1-2; D remains unclear. The CDR3 runs 14 residues. Germline V CDR1 and CDR2: LGHNA, YNFKEQ.

There are many counts of this clonotype. The DNA of the CDR3 is TGTGCCAGCAGCGAGCGGGCTGGAAACACCATATATTTT. Its protein product is CASSERAGNTIYF. This sequence joins TRBV6-1 and TRBJ1-3; unclear D gene. V lost 6 bases and J lost 2, with 8 bases in between. CDR1 MNHNS and CDR2 SASEGT come from the germline V gene. The CDR3 is made up of 13 amino acids.

With respect to this clonotype: One end of the junction fails to match germline, which may point to a read error. The genes are TRBV12-5 and TRBJ2-1; a possible D gene is TRBD2 (5 bases). Germline CDR1 LGHNT, CDR2 FRNRAP. This CDR3 is 15 amino acids long. In DNA form, the CDR3 reads TGTGTTAGTGGGAGCGGAGTCGGCTCCTACAATAAGCAGTTCTTC. Translated, it gives CVSGSGVGSYNKQFF.

This clonotype was recorded many times. V is TRBV12-3 or TRBV12-4 and J is TRBJ2-2, with 8 bases fitting TRBD2. CDR3 size: 15 residues. The junction had 3 bases not matched to a gene; V was cut back by 5 bases and J by 1 base. CDR3 DNA: TGTGCCAGCAGTGTTACTAGCGGGAACACCGGGGAGCTGTTTTTT. This codes for CASSVTSGNTGELFF.

The rearrangement joins TRBV30 to TRBJ2-5, with 7 bases identical to TRBD2. CDR1 is GTSNPN and CDR2 is SVGIG in the germline V gene (reference sequence). J lost 3 bases, V lost 2 bases, and 3 bases had no gene match. This CDR3 is built from 13 residues. As DNA, the CDR3 is TGTGCCTGGAGTCGGGAGGACGAAGAGACCCAGTACTTC. Its translation: CAWSREDEETQYF.

This clonotype came up once. A read error may explain this, as a much larger clone is one base away. The V and J genes are TRBV6-5 and TRBJ2-3; D possibly corresponds to TRBD2 (6 bases). Trimming left V 6 bases short and J 3 bases short, with 19 bases between. CDR1 is MNHEY and CDR2 is SVGAGI in the germline V gene. The CDR3 totals 16 residues. CDR3 region: CASSPTPFGTTDTQYF. For the CDR3, the DNA is TGTGCCAGCAGCCCGACCCCTTTCGGGACTACAGATACGCAGTATTTT.

In the case of this clonotype: This clone may be a read error of a much larger clone one base away. V is TRBV29-1 and J is TRBJ1-1; D is uncertain. The CDR3 runs to 13 residues. Germline V gene data show CDR1 as SQVTM and CDR2 as ANQGSEA. The chain's CDR3 is CSIEAYEYTEAFF. The CDR3 DNA reads TGCAGCATTGAAGCGTATGAGTACACTGAAGCTTTCTTT.

As for this clonotype: One junction end does not reproduce the germline sequence, and a read error may be involved. This sequence joins TRBV11-2 and TRBJ1-1; D may be TRBD1 (6 bases). Germline V CDR1 and CDR2: SGHAT, FQNNGV. The CDR3 extends over 13 amino acids. CDR3 nucleotide sequence: TGTGCCAGCTGCAGGGGTGGGAACACTGAAGCTTCCTTT. Amino acids: CASCRGGNTEASF.

This clonotype was observed a handful of times. V is TRBV7-9 and J is TRBJ1-1; 8 positions match TRBD1. J was trimmed by 1 base and V by 5 bases; bases with no gene match: 9. The V gene's germline CDR1 is SEHNR and CDR2 FQNEAQ (reference sequence). There are 16 residues in the CDR3. As DNA, the CDR3 is TGTGCCAGCAGCCCGAGGGGGCAGGGGGCGAACACTGAAGCTTTCTTT. It codes for CASSPRGQGANTEAFF.

This clonotype was observed many times. The genes are TRBV4-1 and TRBJ2-1; TRBD1 aligns across 7 bases. The CDR3 contains 13 residues. Germline V gene lookup returns CDR1 MGHRA and CDR2 YSYEKL. V was clipped by 4 bases and J by 6 bases; unmatched bases: 3. CDR3 sequence reads: CASSPWTGNEQFF. The CDR3 DNA reads as TGCGCCAGCAGCCCTTGGACAGGCAATGAGCAGTTCTTC.

This clonotype was picked up many times. This chain uses TRBV6-5 with TRBJ2-2; D gene uncertain. V lost 7 bases and J 7 bases, leaving 13 bases between the germline ends. This CDR3 spans 13 amino acids. Looked up from germline, CDR1 is MNHEY and CDR2 is SVGAGI. Written as DNA, the CDR3 is TGTGCCAGCACCCCCGCCCTACTCGGGGAGCTGTTTTTT. Translated, it gives CASTPALLGELFF.

Remarks on this clonotype: Mismatch with germline at one junction end may stem from a read error. CDR3 loop: CVSRQTNTGELFF. The CDR3 DNA follows: TGTGTCAGCAGACAAACGAACACCGGGGAGCTGTTTTTT. V and J are TRBV28 and TRBJ2-2, with unresolved D. The CDR3 is made up of 13 amino acids. Germline loops: CDR1 MDHEN, CDR2 SYDVKM.

The chain is built from TRBV5-4 and TRBJ2-7; unclear D gene. The germline V and J ends were trimmed by 4 bases and 5 bases, with 7 bases remaining between them. This CDR3 contains 11 residues. Germline V gene data show CDR1 as SGHNT and CDR2 as YYREEE (reference sequence). CDR3 DNA: TGTGCCAGCAGCCGACTGAACGAGCAGTACTTC. It specifies CASSRLNEQYF. Supplemented by reference TRBV5-4 and TRBJ2-7, the full variable domain reads ETGVTQSPTHLIKTRGQQVTLRCSSQSGHNTVSWYQQALGQGPQFIFQYYREEENGRGNFPPRFSGLQFPNYSSELNVNALELDDSALYLCASSRLNEQYFGPGTRLTVT.

This chain uses TRBV5-1 with TRBJ2-2; TRBD2 matches at 8 bases. CDR1 is SGHRS and CDR2 is YFSETQ in the germline V gene. The V gene end was trimmed by 3 bases and the J gene end by 1 base; junction bases not matched to a gene: 5. CDR3 length equals 16 residues. CDR3 sequence (DNA): TGCGCCAGCAGCTCGGACCTAGCGGGGAACACCGGGGAGCTGTTTTTT. Translating gives CASSSDLAGNTGELFF.

V usage is TRBV11-3 and J usage is TRBJ2-3, with 9 bases identical to TRBD2. Germline CDR1 and CDR2: SGHNT and YENEEA. J lost 8 bases, V lost 5 bases, and 8 bases had no gene match. The CDR3 is 14 residues long. The CDR3 nucleotides are TGTGCCAGCAGCCGTAGCGGGAGCAAAGTTACGCAGTATTTT. Protein sequence: CASSRSGSKVTQYF.

Concerning this clonotype: A much larger clone differs by one base, so this may be a read error. DNA of the CDR3: TGTGCCAGCAGTTTATCTTGGGGGACCCGGTCCAACGAGCAGTACTTC. Encoded protein: CASSLSWGTRSNEQYF. This chain links TRBV28 with TRBJ2-7; D possibly uses TRBD1 or TRBD2 (5 bases each). This CDR3 contains 16 residues. Trimming took off 1 base at V and 5 bases at J, with 18 bases between the two ends. CDR1 and CDR2 (germline): MDHEN, SYDVKM.

This clonotype was counted ten times or more. The V and J genes are TRBV6-5 and TRBJ1-1; a possible D gene is TRBD1 (6 bases). Trimming shortened V by 2 bases and J by 12 bases, and 19 bases separated the two germline ends. Germline-derived CDR1 and CDR2 are MNHEY and SVGAGI. The CDR3 is made up of 14 amino acids. The CDR3 protein is CASSYSLRGGATFF. For the CDR3, the DNA is TGTGCCAGCAGTTACAGCCTCAGGGGTGGGGCGACTTTCTTT.

V and J are TRBV18 and TRBJ2-7; D may be TRBD1 (5 bases). This CDR3 is 14 amino acids long. Germline V gives CDR1 KGHSH, CDR2 LQKENI. V was pared by 2 bases and J by 2 bases, with 10 bases between. The CDR3 coding sequence is TGTGCCAGCTCACCAGCAGGGATGACCTACGAGCAGTACTTC. Encoded protein: CASSPAGMTYEQYF.

The chain employs TRBV11-2 and TRBJ2-1, with TRBD2 as a possible D gene (6 bases). The V and J ends lost 7 bases and 8 bases respectively, with 33 bases between them. The CDR3 contains 19 residues. CDR1 and CDR2 from the germline V gene are SGHAT and FQNNGV. This CDR3 reads CASNNHPVVRDSRYHEQFF. The CDR3 bases are TGTGCCAGCAACAACCATCCCGTAGTCCGGGACTCGAGATACCATGAGCAGTTCTTC.